This is a list of T cell receptor beta chains from one sample in a study of control samples from healthy donors and cancer patients. The data were produced by immunoSEQ multiplex PCR, yet TCRdb's version contains in-frame clones alone and is incomplete. The sample has 260,000 or so clones; 82% are singletons. Sequenced: PBMCs. Receptor source: a woman in her sixties or seventies with lung cancer. Each CDR3 is given without its conserved first and last residue.

v_call	j_call	cdr3_aa
TRBV7-8	TRBJ2-5	ATLIRGETQY
TRBV7-3	TRBJ1-2	ASSLNGQGYGYT
TRBV29-1	TRBJ1-1	SVARGGFAAEAF
TRBV6-1	TRBJ1-5	ASSDGGGNQPQH
TRBV5-1	TRBJ2-3	ASSSRRGDSTDTQY
TRBV5-1	TRBJ2-6	ASRPQGSGANVLT
TRBV6-2/TRBV6-3	TRBJ2-7	ASSSAPRRGHEQY
TRBV15	TRBJ2-7	ATSRDRAGGGEQY
TRBV24-1	TRBJ2-5	ATSDFLKEGMETQY
TRBV2	TRBJ2-5	ASRSSGGALGETQY
TRBV6-2/TRBV6-3	TRBJ2-1	ASSKRGQGSYNEQF
TRBV29-1	TRBJ1-3	SVVKGNTIY
TRBV5-4	TRBJ2-7	ASSLGGGLAALGEQY
TRBV19	TRBJ1-1	ASSAQGVITEAF
TRBV5-5	TRBJ2-3	ASSLFGGRDVVTDTQY
TRBV5-1	TRBJ2-1	ASSDSGNEQF
TRBV5-4	TRBJ2-3	ASSKTSGGTTDTQY
TRBV7-8	TRBJ1-4	ASSFGGVDEKLF
TRBV28	TRBJ1-4	ASSLAPRPLL
TRBV3-1/TRBV3-2	TRBJ2-5	ASSQRGGWETQY
TRBV25-1	TRBJ1-3	ASSEWEGGGTGNTIY
TRBV2	TRBJ2-3	ASTSTGGTDTQY
TRBV5-1	TRBJ1-6	ASSLGQVNSPLH
TRBV4-1	TRBJ1-4	ASSAGTGNNEKLF
TRBV6-5	TRBJ1-6	ASSGGDVNSPLH
TRBV3-1/TRBV3-2	TRBJ1-1	ASSQDLWDTEAF
TRBV5-1	TRBJ2-5	ASSLAAEQETQY
TRBV24-1	TRBJ2-3	ATSEPARDWQY
TRBV13	TRBJ1-3	ASSPRTGGNTIY
TRBV19	TRBJ2-7	ASSIASGVPYEQY
TRBV19	TRBJ1-3	ASSSRNRNTIY
TRBV27	TRBJ1-6	ASSLIPGEFSPLH
TRBV7-3	TRBJ2-1	ASSLTGGNNEQF
TRBV7-3	TRBJ2-7	ASSLIQGGEQY
TRBV12-3/TRBV12-4	TRBJ2-7	ASSTTFGLEQY
TRBV2	TRBJ2-5	ASSEAGLAGGPQY
TRBV27	TRBJ2-7	ASSWPSGEQY